This entry features one T cell receptor beta chain sequence. Its antigen specificity is not known. No much larger clonotype is one base removed from it; base qualities were not supplied. The CDR3 runs 16 amino acids, cysteine and phenylalanine included. Only the CDR3 region is kept as DNA, spanning 48 bases read in frame from base 1. Reading the germline V gene (reference sequence) gives CDR1 SGHNT and CDR2 YYREEE. V is pruned by 4 bases and J by 4 bases, leaving 10 bases of the junction without a gene match. This sample is part of a study of PD-1 blockade in classical Hodgkin lymphoma (dated by TCRdb to about 2020). Regarding the complete study: Nivolumab dosing was 3 mg/kg intravenously every 2 weeks, continuing until either disease progression or unacceptable toxicity. A peripheral blood immune signature of response to PD-1 blockade in classical Hodgkin lymphoma was defined using TCR beta sequencing and CyTOF. What the work shows at the level of the full study, not this receptor alone: By C4D1, a significant rise was seen in CD4+ TCR diversity but not in CD8+ TCR diversity (p=0.0027 vs p=0.16), and the rise was most apparent among complete responders (p=0.02). Trial patients achieving complete response had baseline diversity similar to newly diagnosed patients, whereas partial responders and progressors had significantly lower diversity. The study covered only a single clinical trial cohort, and the causes of the repertoire differences, possibly disease activity or prior therapy, were still not defined. Baseline TCR diversity was reported as lower in newly diagnosed patients than in healthy donors, and lower still in relapsed/refractory patients. Diversity was lower in patients who began nivolumab less than 1 year after ASCT, so these patients were left out of later analyses to avoid confounding by immune reconstitution.

This specimen's time point label, interpreted: cycle 1 day 1 (C1D1), immediately before nivolumab initiation. Every trial patient had relapsed after autologous stem cell transplantation, and cohorts A, B and C differed in prior brentuximab vedotin exposure. The trial cohort comprised about 60 patients with relapsed/refractory classical Hodgkin lymphoma whose best overall responses were complete response, partial response or progressive disease. In the multi-cohort phase II CheckMate 205 trial, trial patients received single-agent nivolumab. An independent review committee assessed best overall response by applying the 2007 International Working Group response criteria. Trial PBMCs were collected just before the start of nivolumab (C1D1) and during therapy at cycle 2 day 1 and cycle 4 day 1. Peripheral blood was collected in 8 mL Vacutainer Cell Preparation Tubes, from which PBMCs were isolated by centrifugation and then cryopreserved.

The Qiagen DNeasy kit was used to extract genomic DNA both from unsorted PBMCs and from the negatively selected CD4+ and CD8+ fractions. TCR beta CDR3 regions were subjected to amplification by immunoSEQ multiplex PCR with primers that anneal to V and J segments. Amplification bias was minimized using a synthetic immune receptor repertoire, and residual bias was removed computationally after sequencing. The study's own analysis went as follows. Repertoire diversity was quantified as the Shannon entropy index using custom Python scripts. Unsorted, CD4+ and CD8+ repertoires were examined separately, except in combined analyses, for which CD4+ and CD8+ sequences were merged in silico. Clonal expansion was defined as at least a 2-fold frequency increase after treatment relative to C1D1, with a pseudocount of 0.5 for undetected baseline clones. Singleton clones were defined as clones with 0 or 1 copy at C1D1, and non-singleton clones were defined as clones with 2 or more copies. Clones expanded in unsorted samples were assigned a CD4+, CD8+ or unknown annotation through matching of protein sequences in sorted samples from the same patient. Wilcoxon tests on paired samples were used to test diversity changes from C1D1 to C4D1. The table was pulled from immuneACCESS by TCRdb, which kept in-frame rearrangements only. Such tables lose some clones; where checked, under half of the loss comes from unresolved V genes, and the rest has no known cause. That table is the source of V, J and clone size, and D and trimming were worked out from the DNA. Here the sample has about 19,000 clones; roughly 84% occur a single time. Nearly 6.5% of the sample belongs to the ten largest clones.

Material: peripheral blood mononuclear cells (PBMCs), obtained at baseline. The sequence links TRBV5-4 to TRBJ2-1; 8 central nucleotides agree with TRBD2. The source of this sequence is a human donor with classical Hodgkin lymphoma. The CDR3 protein sequence reads: CASSPGGTVEYNEQFF. The bases read TGTGCCAGCAGCCCGGGAGGGACGGTGGAATACAATGAGCAGTTCTTC. The entire variable domain, with the stretches around the CDR3 drawn from the reference TRBV5-4 and TRBJ2-1 proteins, is ETGVTQSPTHLIKTRGQQVTLRCSSQSGHNTVSWYQQALGQGPQFIFQYYREEENGRGNFPPRFSGLQFPNYSSELNVNALELDDSALYLCASSPGGTVEYNEQFFGPGTRLTVL.